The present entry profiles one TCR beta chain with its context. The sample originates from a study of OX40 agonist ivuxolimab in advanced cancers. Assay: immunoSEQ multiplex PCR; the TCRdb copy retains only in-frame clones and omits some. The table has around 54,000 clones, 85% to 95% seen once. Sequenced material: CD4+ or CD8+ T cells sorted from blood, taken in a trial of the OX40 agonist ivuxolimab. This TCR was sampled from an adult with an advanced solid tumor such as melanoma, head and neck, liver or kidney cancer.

The CDR3 DNA is TGTGCCAGCAGTGATTTTAACGGCCCGACAGATACGCAGTATTTT. This translates into CASSDFNGPTDTQYF. V gene TRBV6-4 combines with J gene TRBJ2-3; D not certain. Germline lookup yields CDR1 MRHNA and CDR2 SNTAGT. The CDR3 extends over 15 amino acids. Trimming left V 3 bases short and J 3 bases short, with 13 bases between.